This TCR beta chain was profiled in a study of T-cell memory formation after mild COVID-19 (dated by TCRdb to 2020 to 2023). At the level of the whole study: TCR sequence clusters from the two donors were found to be largely donor specific. In a couple of donors, T-cell clones that expanded and contracted after mild COVID-19 were tracked by sequencing TCRalpha and TCRbeta repertoires over time. Two young, previously healthy adult volunteers made up the cohort, one male and one female. Points the paper makes about the study in general: Balanced CD4/CD8 phenotypes were observed for clones contracting from day 15 to 85, whereas a bias towards CD4+ was observed for a second wave of clones expanding from day 15 to 37. The detection of some responding clones in pre-infection memory suggests that pre-existing cross-reactive memory T cells joined the SARS-CoV-2 response. SARS-CoV-2 specificity was not confirmed for the second-wave clones peaking on day 37. The study included only a couple of mild cases, and larger cohorts that include severe cases with pre-infection samples were judged to be necessary. Contracting CD4+ clones turned up mainly in the CM and EM memory subsets, whereas EMRA was where CD8+ clones were enriched.

For sequencing, an Illumina NovaSeq 6000 was employed. TCRalpha and TCRbeta cDNA libraries were constructed by 5'RACE with constant-segment primers, with sample barcodes and unique molecular identifiers being introduced. RNA was extracted from every sample with Trizol reagent. The libraries were amplified in two PCR steps, and the second step added a second sample barcode and Illumina TruSeq adapters. Sequencing of libraries was performed on an Illumina NovaSeq with 2 x 150 bp paired-end reads. In the source study's methods: With migec v1.2.7, reads were demultiplexed and then collapsed into UMI-guided consensus sequences. With mixcr v2.1.11, UMI consensuses were aligned to TRA and TRB V and J templates and assembled into clonotypes. A clonotype was counted as expanded or contracted only when both edgeR and NoisET called the clonotype significant, with the noise models trained on biological replicates. For edgeR calls, a false discovery rate-adjusted p below 0.01 and a log2 fold-change threshold of 1 were applied. As an exploratory analysis of dynamics, max-normalized trajectories of the 1000 most abundant clonotypes were examined by PCA with hierarchical clustering. Each responding clone was given a CD4 or CD8 phenotype based on the CD4+ and CD8+ repertoires, which had been sequenced separately. The public reads were quality trimmed at Q25 with fastp and then assembled into clones with MiXCR by TCRdb, keeping productive beta chains. Rows merge per CDR3 protein into single entries with the most common DNA and genes. TCRdb's processing, not the authors' own work, is the source of the V and J calls. The sample table shows around 450,000 distinct CDR3 sequences, and 15% to 20% are seen once. The ten largest clones represent roughly 8.4% of the sample.

Ficoll-Paque density gradient centrifugation was the method used to isolate PBMCs. The CDR3 numbers 16 residues from cysteine through phenylalanine. Just CDR3 DNA is preserved here, 48 bases in frame from base 1. Unmatched junction bases come to 6, with V trimmed by 4 bases and J by 2 bases. CDR1 and CDR2 are read off the germline V gene as SGHRS and YFSETQ. With respect to this clonotype: Which antigen it targets is not known. The input lacks base qualities; no much larger clone sits a single base away.

The sample comprised PBMCs or a T cell subset sorted from them (not recorded which). The sequence links TRBV5-1 to TRBJ2-6, and 7 junctional nucleotides match TRBD1. The TCR originated in an adult woman who had mild COVID-19 (a few samples of this study predate the infection). The sample titles of this study are shuffled in the database, so cell type and time point are left out; the donor was told from shared clones. The CDR3 protein sequence reads: CASSLATGTGANVLTF. The base sequence is TGCGCCAGCAGCCTGGCGACAGGGACTGGGGCCAACGTCCTGACTTTC.